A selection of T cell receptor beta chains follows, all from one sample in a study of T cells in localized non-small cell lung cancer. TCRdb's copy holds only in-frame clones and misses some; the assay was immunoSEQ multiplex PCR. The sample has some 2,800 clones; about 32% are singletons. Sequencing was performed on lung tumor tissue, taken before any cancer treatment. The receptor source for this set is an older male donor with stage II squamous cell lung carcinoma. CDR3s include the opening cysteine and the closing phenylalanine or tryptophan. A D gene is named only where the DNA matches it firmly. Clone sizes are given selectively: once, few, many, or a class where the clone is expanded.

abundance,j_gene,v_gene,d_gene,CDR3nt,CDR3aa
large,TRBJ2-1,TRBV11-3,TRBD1,TGTGCCAGCAGCTCCCGACAGGGGGGAACCTACAATGAGCAGTTCTTC,CASSSRQGGTYNEQFF
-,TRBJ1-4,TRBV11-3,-,TGTGCCAGCAGCCAAGTATCAGGGCGGGATGAAAAACTGTTTTTT,CASSQVSGRDEKLFF
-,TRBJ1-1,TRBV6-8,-,TGTGCCAGCAGCTTACAAGGCACAGCGGCTGAAGCTTTCTTT,CASSLQGTAAEAFF
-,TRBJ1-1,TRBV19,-,TGTGCCAGTGCCCAGCCTAGTCTGAACACTGAAGCTTTCTTT,CASAQPSLNTEAFF
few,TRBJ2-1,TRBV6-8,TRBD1,TGTGCCAGCATCCCGAGACAGGGCCCCTACAATGAGCAGTTCTTC,CASIPRQGPYNEQFF
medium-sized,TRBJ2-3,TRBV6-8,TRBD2,TGTGCCAGCAGTGGGTGGACTAGCGGGGATACAGATACGCAGTATTTT,CASSGWTSGDTDTQYF
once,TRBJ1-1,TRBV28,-,TGTGCCAGCAGTGTACCCTCAGAGATCGCTGAAGCTTTCTTT,CASSVPSEIAEAFF
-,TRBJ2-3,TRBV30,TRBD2,TGTGCCTGGAGTCGCGGGGGGGCAGATACGCAGTATTTT,CAWSRGGADTQYF
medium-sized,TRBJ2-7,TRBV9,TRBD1,TGTGCCAGCAGCCCCGGGACAGGGTCCTACGAGCAGTACTTC,CASSPGTGSYEQYF
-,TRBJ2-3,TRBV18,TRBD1,TGTGCCAGCTCACCGGACAGGGGACAGACAGATACGCAGTATTTT,CASSPDRGQTDTQYF
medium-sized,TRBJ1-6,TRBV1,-,TGCGCCAGCAGCCGCTGGACAGGGGAAGGTTCACCCCTCCACTTT,CASSRWTGEGSPLHF
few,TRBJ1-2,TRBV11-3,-,TGTGCCAGCCGGCCTCTGTTCCAGGAGTATGGCTACACCTTC,CASRPLFQEYGYTF
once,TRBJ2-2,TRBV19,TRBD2,TGTGCCAGTAGTTTCTGGACTAGCGCGAACACCGGGGAGCTGTTTTTT,CASSFWTSANTGELFF
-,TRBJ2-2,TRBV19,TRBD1,TGTGCCAGTAGAAGGACAGGGGCGAACACCGGGGAGCTGTTTTTT,CASRRTGANTGELFF
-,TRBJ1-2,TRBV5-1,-,TGCGCCAGCAGCTCACTCCCGGGACTTCTTTTTGGCTATGGCTACACCTTC,CASSSLPGLLFGYGYTF
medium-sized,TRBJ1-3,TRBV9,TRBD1,TGTGCCAGCAGCGTAGAGGACAGGGGAAACACCATATATTTT,CASSVEDRGNTIYF
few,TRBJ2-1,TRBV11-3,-,TGTGCCAGCAGCTTGGTCCCAGGGGGGGACAATGAGCAGTTCTTC,CASSLVPGGDNEQFF
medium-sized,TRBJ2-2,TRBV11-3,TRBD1,TGTGCCAGCAGGGATGTAGGGGGCGAGGGAACCGGGGAGCTGTTTTTT,CASRDVGGEGTGELFF
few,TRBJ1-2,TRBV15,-,TGTGCCACCAGCAGGGGGCCATCTAACTATGGCTACACCTTC,CATSRGPSNYGYTF
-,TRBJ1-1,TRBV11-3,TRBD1,TGTGCCAGCAGCTTAGATACAGGGGGAGGTGAAGCTTTCTTT,CASSLDTGGGEAFF
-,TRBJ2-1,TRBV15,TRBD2,TGTGCCACCAGCAGAGAGGGGCTAGCGGGAGGTCTGTACAATGAGCAGTTCTTC,CATSREGLAGGLYNEQFF
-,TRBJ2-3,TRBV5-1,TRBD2,TGCGCCAGCAGCGCTCTACCGGGACTAGCGGGAGGGCCGGATACGCAGTATTTT,CASSALPGLAGGPDTQYF
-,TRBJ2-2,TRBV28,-,TGTGCCAGCAGTAGGGGCACTGGCGTAGCCGGGGAGCTGTTTTTT,CASSRGTGVAGELFF
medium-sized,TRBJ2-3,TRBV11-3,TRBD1,TGTGCCAGCAGCTTGGCAAGGGGGCTGGACACAGATACGCAGTATTTT,CASSLARGLDTDTQYF
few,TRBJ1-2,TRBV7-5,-,TGTGCCAGCAGCTTAGAGGGGGCTGGATATGGCTACACCTTC,CASSLEGAGYGYTF
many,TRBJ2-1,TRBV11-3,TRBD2,TGTGCCAGCAGCTCGGGACTAGCGGGGTACAATGAGCAGTTCTTC,CASSSGLAGYNEQFF
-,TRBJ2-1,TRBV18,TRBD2,TGTGCCAGCTCACCAGATCTAGCGGTCTACAATGAGCAGTTCTTC,CASSPDLAVYNEQFF
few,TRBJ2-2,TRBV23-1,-,TGCGCCAGCAGCTTGGGGGGACCCGGGGAGCTGTTTTTT,CASSLGGPGELFF
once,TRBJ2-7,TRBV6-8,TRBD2,TGTGCCAGCAGTTCCGGACTAGCGGGCGCCTACGAGCAGTACTTC,CASSSGLAGAYEQYF